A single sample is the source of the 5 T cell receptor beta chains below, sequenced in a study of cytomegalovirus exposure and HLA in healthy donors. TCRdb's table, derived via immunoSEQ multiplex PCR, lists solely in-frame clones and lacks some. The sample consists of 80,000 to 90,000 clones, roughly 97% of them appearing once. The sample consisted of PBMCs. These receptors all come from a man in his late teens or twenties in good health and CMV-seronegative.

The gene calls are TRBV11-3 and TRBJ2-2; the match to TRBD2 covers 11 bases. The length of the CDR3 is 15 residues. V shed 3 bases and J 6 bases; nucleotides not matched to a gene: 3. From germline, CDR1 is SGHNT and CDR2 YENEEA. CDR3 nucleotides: TGTGCCAGCAGCTTTGGACTAGCGGGTGCCGGGGAGCTGTTTTTT. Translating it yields CASSFGLAGAGELFF.

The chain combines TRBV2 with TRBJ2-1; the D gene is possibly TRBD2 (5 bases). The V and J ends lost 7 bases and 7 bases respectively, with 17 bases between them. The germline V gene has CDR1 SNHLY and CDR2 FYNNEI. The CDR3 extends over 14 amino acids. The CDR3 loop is CASTKNLGGNEQFF. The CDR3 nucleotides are TGTGCCAGCACTAAGAATCTCGGCGGGAATGAGCAGTTCTTC.

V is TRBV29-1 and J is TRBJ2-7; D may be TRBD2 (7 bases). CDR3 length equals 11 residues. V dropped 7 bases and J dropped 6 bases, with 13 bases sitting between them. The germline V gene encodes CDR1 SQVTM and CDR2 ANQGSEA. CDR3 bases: TGCAGCGCCCAAAGGGGGGGCGAGCAGTACGTC. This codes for CSAQRGGEQYV.

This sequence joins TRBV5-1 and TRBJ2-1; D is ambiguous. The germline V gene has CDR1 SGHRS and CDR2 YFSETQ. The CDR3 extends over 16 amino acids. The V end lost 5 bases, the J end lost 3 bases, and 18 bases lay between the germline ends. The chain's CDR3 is CASSSGADLNYNEQFF. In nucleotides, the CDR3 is TGCGCCAGCAGTTCGGGTGCGGATTTGAACTACAATGAGCAGTTCTTC.

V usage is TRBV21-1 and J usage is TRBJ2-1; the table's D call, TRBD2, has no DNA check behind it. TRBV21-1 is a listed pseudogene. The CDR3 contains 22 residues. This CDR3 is CASSPKNKGEGRSHNSYNEQFF. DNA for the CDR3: TGTGCCAGCAGCCCAAAAAACAAAGGGGAGGGACGCTCACATAACTCCTACAATGAGCAGTTCTTC.